This passage covers 29 T cell receptor beta chains from one sample sequenced in a study of blood T cells in healthy people across ages. Together with a sample-barcoded 5' primer, a J-beta primer mix was included in a second PCR lasting roughly 6 to 12 cycles. TCRdb reanalysed the 5' RACE reads using MiXCR and keeps one entry per CDR3 protein. The profile covers approximately 290,000 distinct CDR3 sequences, with less than 30% appearing a single time and 29% taken by the ten largest. Sequenced: blood. The receptors derive from a woman aged 70-85 years in good health.

This clonotype appeared many times. The V gene is TRBV29-1, the J gene TRBJ2-3; the match to TRBD1 covers 12 bases. The J segment lost 7 bases and the V segment lost 6 bases, leaving 5 bases of the junction unmatched. The CDR3 sequence is 13 residues long. Germline CDR1 and CDR2: SQVTM and ANQGSEA. The CDR3 nucleotides read TGCAGCGTGGGACAGGGGGCTATAAATACGCAGTATTTT. As protein: CSVGQGAINTQYF.

V is TRBV5-1 and J is TRBJ2-2; 10 positions match TRBD2. V dropped 4 bases and J dropped 5; count of bases not matched to a gene: 8. Germline V gives CDR1 SGHRS, CDR2 YFSETQ. The CDR3 is made up of 16 amino acids. DNA for the CDR3: TGCGCCAGCAGCCTCAGACTAGCGGGCCAAACCGGGGAGCTGTTTTTT. This sequence encodes CASSLRLAGQTGELFF.

The chain joins TRBV7-8 to TRBJ2-7, with TRBD1 identical over 7 bases. The CDR3 has 16 amino acids. CDR1 and CDR2 from the germline V gene are SGHVS and FQNEAQ. Trimming removed 5 bases from V and 5 bases from J; junction bases left unmatched: 15. This CDR3 is CASSRDSRGKGDEQYF. The CDR3 DNA follows: TGTGCCAGCAGCAGAGATTCCAGGGGGAAGGGTGACGAGCAGTACTTC.

In this sample, this clonotype turned up many times. The genes are TRBV4-1 and TRBJ1-4; D not resolved. Deletions cut 1 base from V and 10 bases from J, with 10 bases between. The germline gives CDR1 MGHRA, CDR2 YSYEKL. The CDR3 totals 13 residues. CDR3 residues: CASSQAQQRKLFF. For the CDR3, the DNA is TGCGCCAGCAGCCAAGCGCAGCAGAGAAAACTGTTTTTT.

This clonotype was counted many times. The chain combines TRBV5-1 with TRBJ1-1, with 7 bases that match TRBD1. The V and J ends lost 3 bases and 2 bases, in that order; junction bases with no gene match: 7. This CDR3 has 15 residues. Germline V gives CDR1 SGHRS, CDR2 YFSETQ. CDR3 sequence (DNA): TGCGCCAGCAGCTCGGGAGGGACAGCCAACACTGAAGCTTTCTTT. It translates to CASSSGGTANTEAFF. Using reference TRBV5-1 and TRBJ1-1 for the parts outside the CDR3, the full variable domain is KAGVTQTPRYLIKTRGQQVTLSCSPISGHRSVSWYQQTPGQGLQFLFEYFSETQRNKGNFPGRFSGRQFSNSRSEMNVSTLELGDSALYLCASSSGGTANTEAFFGQGTRLTVV.

The chain employs TRBV7-9 and TRBJ2-2, with no clear D. The length of the CDR3 is 15 residues. The germline V and J ends were trimmed by 1 base and 0 bases, with 6 bases remaining between them. CDR1 and CDR2 from the germline V gene are SEHNR and FQNEAQ (reference sequence). This CDR3 reads CASSLEGTNTGELFF. DNA of the CDR3: TGTGCCAGCAGCTTAGAAGGGACGAACACCGGGGAGCTGTTTTTT. Full variable domain (missing parts from reference TRBV7-9 and TRBJ2-2): DTGVSQNPRHKITKRGQNVTFRCDPISEHNRLYWYRQTLGQGPEFLTYFQNEAQLEKSRLLSDRFSAERPKGSFSTLEIQRTEQGDSAMYLCASSLEGTNTGELFFGEGSRLTVL.

Many counts were recorded for this clonotype. The V and J genes are TRBV20-1 and TRBJ2-3, with TRBD2 as a possible D gene (5 bases). V lost 0 bases and J 3 bases, leaving 13 bases between the germline ends. The CDR3 has 15 residues. Germline V gives CDR1 DFQATT, CDR2 SNEGSKA (reference sequence). The CDR3: CSARDVGIGTDTQYF. CDR3 bases: TGCAGTGCTAGAGATGTCGGGATAGGGACAGATACGCAGTATTTT.

V gene TRBV20-1 combines with J gene TRBJ2-3; D call uncertain. The CDR3 spans 17 residues. The V gene lost 3 bases and the J gene lost 2 bases, with 21 bases spanning the gap. Per the germline V gene, CDR1 is DFQATT and CDR2 is SNEGSKA (reference sequence). For the CDR3, the DNA is TGCAGTGCTAGTCTTTACCAACGAACCCCATACACAGATACGCAGTATTTT. Translation: CSASLYQRTPYTDTQYF.

V is TRBV10-3 and J is TRBJ1-1; D gene unclear. The CDR3 loop spans 13 amino acids. Germline V gene data show CDR1 as ENHRY and CDR2 as SYGVKD. The V and J ends lost 8 bases and 0 bases respectively, with 10 bases between them. The CDR3 is CAICSKVNTEAFF. The CDR3 region has the DNA TGTGCCATCTGTAGTAAGGTGAACACTGAAGCTTTCTTT.

This clonotype came up many times. The chain couples TRBV9 to TRBJ2-1; D not resolved. From germline, CDR1 is SGDLS and CDR2 YYNGEE. V shed 5 bases and J shed 0 bases, with 12 bases lying between them. This CDR3 is built from 15 residues. The CDR3 coding sequence is TGTGCCAGCAGTTTGGGGTCGAGCTCCTACAATGAGCAGTTCTTC. Amino acid sequence: CASSLGSSSYNEQFF.

The chain joins TRBV20-1 to TRBJ2-1, with D unclear. CDR3 length: 12 amino acids. The ends were cut back, 4 bases at V and 8 bases at J, with 12 bases in the middle. Per germline, CDR1 DFQATT and CDR2 SNEGSKA (reference sequence). CDR3: CSATRSTDEQFF. The CDR3 DNA reads as TGCAGTGCTACCCGGTCTACAGATGAGCAGTTCTTC.

This clonotype was recorded many times. The J gene is TRBJ2-5, the V gene TRBV20-1, with 14 bases lining up with TRBD2. The better agreement between TRBJ2-1 and the DNA end casts doubt on the J call. The germline V gene has CDR1 DFQATT and CDR2 SNEGSKA (reference sequence). The CDR3 consists of 13 residues. The CDR3 region has the DNA TGCAGTGCTGCCCGGACTAGCGGGGGGGAGCAGTTCTTC. Encoded protein: CSAARTSGGEQFF.

This clonotype showed up just a few times. The chain carries TRBV28 and TRBJ2-1; D not resolved. The J call may be mistaken, given a closer DNA end match to TRBJ2-7. This CDR3 spans 14 amino acids. From germline, CDR1 is MDHEN and CDR2 SYDVKM. Here the CDR3 reads CASSLVQHAYEQYF. The CDR3 DNA follows: TGTGCCAGCAGTTTGGTACAGCACGCCTACGAGCAGTACTTC.

This clonotype has only a few counts. The chain recombines TRBV12-3 or TRBV12-4 with TRBJ2-3; unclear D gene. The CDR3 extends over 13 amino acids. Trimming pared 2 bases from V and 6 bases from J, leaving 9 bases between. In DNA, the CDR3 is TGTGCCAGCAGTTTAACCGGGCCCGATACGCAGTATTTT. Encoded protein: CASSLTGPDTQYF.

The CDR3 here is CASSTRAATNEKLFF. The CDR3 nucleotides are TGTGCCAGCAGCACCCGGGCCGCAACTAATGAAAAACTGTTTTTT. V is TRBV9 and J is TRBJ1-4; D gene unclear. Germline CDR1 SGDLS, CDR2 YYNGEE. Trimming pared 4 bases from V and 0 bases from J, leaving 10 bases between. The CDR3 extends over 15 amino acids.

This clonotype was counted a few times. The V gene is TRBV5-1, the J gene TRBJ1-1; 8 positions match TRBD1. The ends lost 4 bases at V and 8 bases at J; junction bases unmatched: 4. The CDR3 is 12 amino acids. CDR1 is SGHRS and CDR2 is YFSETQ in the germline V gene. CDR3 amino acids: CASSGTGGEAFF. The CDR3 DNA sequence: TGCGCCAGCAGCGGTACAGGGGGGGAAGCTTTCTTT.

At least ten counts were recorded for this clonotype. The chain links TRBV4-2 to TRBJ2-5; D may correspond to TRBD1 or TRBD2 (5 bases each). V was pared by 4 bases and J by 2 bases, with 14 bases between. This CDR3 has 15 amino acids. Germline V gene sequence: CDR1 LGHNA, CDR2 YNFKEQ. DNA of the CDR3: TGTGCCAGCAGCCTTGAAGCCGAGGGGCAAGAGACCCAGTACTTC. Its protein product is CASSLEAEGQETQYF.

This clonotype was counted between two and nine times. The chain has TRBV5-1 and TRBJ2-5; no definite D call. Germline CDR1 is SGHRS and CDR2 is YFSETQ. With 7 bases removed from V and 2 bases from J, the gap between germline ends came to 18 bases. CDR3 size: 15 residues. The CDR3 DNA sequence: TGCGCCAGCTCGACATGGGCTCCTGGGCAAGAGACCCAGTACTTC. This sequence encodes CASSTWAPGQETQYF.

This clonotype was recorded many times. The rearrangement uses TRBV20-1 and TRBJ1-3; D not resolved. The CDR3 covers 14 residues. CDR1 is DFQATT and CDR2 is SNEGSKA in the germline V gene (reference sequence). The V end was cut by 3 bases, the J end by 0 bases, with 9 bases between. The CDR3 sequence: CSASVGSSGNTIYF. As DNA, the CDR3 is TGCAGTGCTAGTGTGGGGAGCTCTGGAAACACCATATATTTT.

This clonotype has only a few counts. The V call is TRBV4-2, the J call TRBJ1-6; 8 bases fit TRBD1. From germline, CDR1 is LGHNA and CDR2 YNFKEQ. The V segment lost 0 bases and the J segment 10 bases; nucleotides outside the gene matches: 5. This CDR3 region has 15 residues. CDR3 coding DNA: TGTGCCAGCAGCCAAGACAGGGGGCTCGAATCACCCCTCCACTTT. This translates into CASSQDRGLESPLHF.

Ten or more counts support this clonotype. The chain has TRBV28 and TRBJ2-7; TRBD2 aligns across 14 bases. The CDR3 spans 15 residues. Germline V gene sequence: CDR1 MDHEN, CDR2 SYDVKM. Trimming took 6 bases from V and 12 from J; bases not matched to a gene: 13. CDR3 DNA: TGTGCCAGCAGCCCTTCCTGGACTAGCGGGAGGAGTCTGTACTTC. Translated: CASSPSWTSGRSLYF.

This clonotype was detected a few times. The CDR3 DNA reads TGTGCCAGCAGCCCTCTTCCCCAAGAGACCCAGTACTTC. Translated: CASSPLPQETQYF. This chain connects TRBV7-8 to TRBJ2-5; no clear D gene. Germline CDR1 reads SGHVS; CDR2 reads FQNEAQ. V was trimmed by 5 bases and J by 1 base, leaving 8 bases between them. The CDR3 sequence is 13 residues long.

There are a few counts of this clonotype. The chain has TRBV7-2 and TRBJ2-7; TRBD1 or TRBD2 may be the D gene (5 bases each). The germline V gene encodes CDR1 SGHTA and CDR2 FQGNSA. The V end was cut by 3 bases, the J end by 6 bases, with 15 bases between. This CDR3 has 14 residues. CDR3 nucleotides: TGTGCCAGCAGCTTGGGGACCAGATTTTCCGAGCAGTACTTC. Its protein product is CASSLGTRFSEQYF.

A few counts support this clonotype. This chain connects TRBV20-1 to TRBJ2-6; 11 bases line up with TRBD2. CDR3 size: 16 residues. Germline V gene sequence: CDR1 DFQATT, CDR2 SNEGSKA (reference sequence). Germline trimming cut 3 bases from V and 0 bases from J; bases unmatched to any gene: 1. For the CDR3, the DNA is TGCAGTGCTAGGGGGACTAGCGGCTCTGGGGCCAACGTCCTGACTTTC. Its translation is CSARGTSGSGANVLTF.

The table lists this clonotype with a few counts. The chain links TRBV28 to TRBJ2-7, with 8 bases lining up with TRBD2. CDR3 length: 15 amino acids. Trimming at V came to 5 bases and at J to 6 bases, leaving 12 bases not matched to a gene. The germline V gene has CDR1 MDHEN and CDR2 SYDVKM. CDR3 DNA sequence: TGTGCCAGCAGTCGTGGGACTAGTGGTTCTGTCGAGCAGTACTTC. The encoded protein is CASSRGTSGSVEQYF.

The V call is TRBV20-1, the J call TRBJ2-7, with TRBD2 identical over 9 bases. With V trimmed by 6 bases and J by 10 bases, 7 bases remained unmatched. Germline CDR1 and CDR2: DFQATT and SNEGSKA (reference sequence). The CDR3 totals 11 residues. CDR3 loop: CSAEGREGQYF. The CDR3 coding sequence is TGCAGTGCGGAGGGGCGGGAGGGCCAGTACTTC.

The chain uses TRBV5-1 and TRBJ2-7, with 8 bases aligning to TRBD2. This CDR3 spans 14 amino acids. V lost 2 bases and J lost 3; bases outside the gene matches: 4. Germline V gives CDR1 SGHRS, CDR2 YFSETQ. CDR3 protein: CASSLTGGHYEQYF. CDR3 DNA: TGCGCCAGCAGCTTAACGGGAGGGCACTACGAGCAGTACTTC.

The rearrangement links TRBV7-9 to TRBJ1-4; TRBD1 aligns across 7 bases. Trimming cost V 5 bases and J 1 base; bases outside gene matches: 7. This CDR3 comprises 16 residues. The germline CDR1 and CDR2 sequences are SEHNR and FQNEAQ (reference sequence). DNA of the CDR3: TGTGCCAGCAGCCGCCGCCGGGACAGAACTAATGAAAAACTGTTTTTT. This sequence encodes CASSRRRDRTNEKLFF. Based on the CDR3 plus reference TRBV7-9 and TRBJ1-4, the full variable domain is DTGVSQNPRHKITKRGQNVTFRCDPISEHNRLYWYRQTLGQGPEFLTYFQNEAQLEKSRLLSDRFSAERPKGSFSTLEIQRTEQGDSAMYLCASSRRRDRTNEKLFFGSGTQLSVL.

In nucleotides, the CDR3 is TGTGCCAGCAGCTTAGCGGACGAGGCCGGGGGCTACACCTTC. This translates into CASSLADEAGGYTF. The chain uses TRBV7-9 and TRBJ1-2; D remains unclear. Between the trimmed V and J ends, which lost 0 bases and 8 bases, there was a span of 13 bases. The germline gives CDR1 SEHNR, CDR2 FQNEAQ (reference sequence). The length of the CDR3 is 14 residues.